Listed below are T cell receptor beta chains from one sample, sequenced in a study of shared clonotypes between healthy human individuals. The data were produced by immunoSEQ multiplex PCR, yet TCRdb's version contains in-frame clones alone and is incomplete. The profile shows about 490,000 clones, around 80% of them singletons. Sample: PBMCs. Receptors were obtained from a woman aged 40 to 50 in good health. Some clones in this sample may be carry-over from other donors' samples. The CDR3 runs from the conserved cysteine through the conserved F or W. The order of the fields is clone size, CDR3 length, V gene, D gene, J gene, CDR3 DNA, CDR3 protein. D genes are given only for firm matches. A row's size may be missing; if present it is once, few, many or a size class.

>.|16|TRBV5-5|TRBD1|TRBJ2-7
TGTGCCAGCAGCTTGTTCCGGACAGGGGTACGATTCGAGCAGTACTTC
CASSLFRTGVRFEQYF
>few|14|TRBV5-1|.|TRBJ1-2
TGCGCCAGCAGCTTGGGGGCAGGGGAGGCTGGCTACACCTTC
CASSLGAGEAGYTF
>.|15|TRBV4-2|.|TRBJ2-2
TGTGCCAGCAGCCAAGAATTCAGGAACACCGGGGAGCTGTTTTTT
CASSQEFRNTGELFF
>.|13|TRBV10-2|.|TRBJ1-5
TGCGCCAGCAGTGGAGGGGTGGGTCAGCCCCAGCATTTT
CASSGGVGQPQHF
>.|14|TRBV5-4|.|TRBJ1-1
TGTGCCAGCAGCCCGGGCGGGACGTACACTGAAGCTTTCTTT
CASSPGGTYTEAFF
>few|16|TRBV27|.|TRBJ2-2
TGTGCCAGCAGACGCGGGACGGTTGCGAACACCGGGGAGCTGTTTTTT
CASRRGTVANTGELFF
>.|20|TRBV29-1|.|TRBJ2-7
TGCAGCGTTGAAGCCTGGGCAGAGGCGGGTACCCGACAGAGCTCCTACGAGCAGTACTTC
CSVEAWAEAGTRQSSYEQYF
>.|14|TRBV5-1|TRBD2|TRBJ2-3
TGCGCCAGCAGCCTTACTAGCGCAACAGATACGCAGTATTTT
CASSLTSATDTQYF
>.|12|TRBV29-1|TRBD1|TRBJ1-1
TGCAGCGGAGGACAGGGAATCACTGAAGCTTTCTTT
CSGGQGITEAFF
>.|13|TRBV2|.|TRBJ2-5
TGTGCCAGCAGTCTAGTGGATTCAGAGACCCAGTACTTC
CASSLVDSETQYF
>.|16|TRBV10-3|TRBD2|TRBJ2-7
TGTGCCATCAGTCGGTCTAGCGGGAGTGAGTCCTACGAGCAGTACTTC
CAISRSSGSESYEQYF
>.|13|TRBV30|TRBD2|TRBJ2-2
TGTGCCTGGGAGCGGGATCGGGCCGGGGAGCTGTTTTTT
CAWERDRAGELFF
>.|15|TRBV28|.|TRBJ1-1
TGTGCCAGCAGTTTAGTTGGGACCCCGAACACTGAAGCTTTCTTT
CASSLVGTPNTEAFF
>.|16|TRBV4-2|TRBD2|TRBJ2-4
TGTGCCAGCTACAACTCGGGAGGCCCGGGGGGTGACATTCAGTACTTC
CASYNSGGPGGDIQYF
>.|14|TRBV6-6|.|TRBJ2-2
TGTGCCAGCAGTTACCTGGCGAGTGTCGGGGAGCTGTTTTTT
CASSYLASVGELFF
>.|14|TRBV29-1|TRBD2|TRBJ2-1
TGCAGCGTTGAAGAAGTAGCGGGAGTGGGAGAGCAGTTCTTC
CSVEEVAGVGEQFF
>few|13|TRBV29-1|TRBD1|TRBJ2-2
TGCAGCGTGCAAAAAAGGACAGGCGGGGAGCTGTTTTTT
CSVQKRTGGELFF
>.|16|TRBV5-1|TRBD2|TRBJ2-1
TGCGCCAGCATGGGACTAGCGGGACTTCTTAGGAGTGAGCAGTTCTTC
CASMGLAGLLRSEQFF
>.|15|TRBV5-1|.|TRBJ1-3
TGCGCCAGCAGCTTAGGCGGGCTCTCTGGAAACACCATATATTTT
CASSLGGLSGNTIYF
>many|13|TRBV5-1|.|TRBJ1-5
TGCGCCAGCATAAAGGACGGGAATCAGCCCCAGCATTTT
CASIKDGNQPQHF
>.|16|TRBV7-2|TRBD1|TRBJ2-7
TGTGCCAGCAGCTCAGGAGGGACAGGACTTTCCTACGAGCAGTACTTC
CASSSGGTGLSYEQYF
>.|11|TRBV20-1|.|TRBJ1-1
TGCAGTGCTAGCGGGACCCGGGGAGCTTTCTTT
CSASGTRGAFF
>few|16|TRBV5-6|.|TRBJ2-5
TGTGCCAGCAGCCTGGGTTGGAGCGGAGGGGCGGAGACCCAGTACTTC
CASSLGWSGGAETQYF
>few|13|TRBV5-4|.|TRBJ2-7
TGTGCCAGCAGCTTGGAAGATTTCGACGAGCAGTACTTC
CASSLEDFDEQYF
>.|15|TRBV7-9|TRBD2|TRBJ2-5
TGTGCCAGCAGCTGGTCGGCTAGCGGGACTAAGACCCAGTACTTC
CASSWSASGTKTQYF
>.|13|TRBV7-2|TRBD1|TRBJ2-5
TGTGCCAGCAGCAGAGACAGGGATGAGACCCAGTACTTC
CASSRDRDETQYF
>.|12|TRBV30|.|TRBJ1-2
TGTGCCTGGAGCCAGACCAACGAAGGCTACACCTTC
CAWSQTNEGYTF
>.|13|TRBV6-6|.|TRBJ2-5
TGTGCCAGCAGTAGCCCGGCCTGTGAGACCCAGTACTTC
CASSSPACETQYF
>.|14|TRBV5-1|.|TRBJ1-2
TGCGCCAGCAGCTTGGTAAGCCTTAGATATGGCTACACCTTC
CASSLVSLRYGYTF
>.|16|TRBV4-3|TRBD1|TRBJ1-3
TGCGCCAGCAGCCAGGACAGGGGCTCCTCTGGAAACACCATATATTTT
CASSQDRGSSGNTIYF
>.|13|TRBV2|.|TRBJ2-5
TGTGCCAGCAGTGTGCGGGGGCGAGAGACCCAGTACTTC
CASSVRGRETQYF
>.|14|TRBV7-9|.|TRBJ1-1
TGTGCCAGCAGCTTAGACAGGGAGAACACTGAAGCTTTCTTT
CASSLDRENTEAFF
>.|13|TRBV28|TRBD1|TRBJ1-2
TGTGCCAGCACCGTGGGACAGGTCTATGGCTACACCTTC
CASTVGQVYGYTF
>many|17|TRBV2|TRBD2|TRBJ2-1
TGTGCCAGCAGTGAAGCGCCCGTAGCGGGAGCGGGCAATGAGCAGTTCTTC
CASSEAPVAGAGNEQFF
>many|23|TRBV27|TRBD2|TRBJ2-5
TGTGCCAGCAGTTTAGTGTTGGGGGAAGGGACTAGCGAGAATCGAGGTCTTTTTGAGACCCAGTACTTC
CASSLVLGEGTSENRGLFETQYF
>.|11|TRBV11-2|.|TRBJ2-7
TGTGCCAGCAGCCTCAACTACGAGCAGTACTTC
CASSLNYEQYF
>once|13|TRBV15|TRBD1|TRBJ2-7
TGTGCCACCAGCCCGGACAGGGTGTACGAGCAGTACTTC
CATSPDRVYEQYF
>.|14|TRBV19|TRBD2|TRBJ2-2
TGTGCCAGTATGACGGGGGGAAACACCGGGGAGCTGTTTTTT
CASMTGGNTGELFF
>few|13|TRBV29-1|.|TRBJ1-1
TGCAGCGTTACCCCCAGCTTTTGGACTGAAGCTTTCTTT
CSVTPSFWTEAFF
>.|13|TRBV30|.|TRBJ2-3
TGTGCCTGGGGACCCGGGGGCACAGATACGCAGTATTTT
CAWGPGGTDTQYF
>.|16|TRBV5-8|.|TRBJ2-2
TGTGCCAGCAGCTCGCTCAGAACAGGGTTCACCGGGGAGCTGTTTTTT
CASSSLRTGFTGELFF
>.|16|TRBV7-2|TRBD2|TRBJ2-3
TGTGCCAGCAGCTTAGGAGGCGGGAGGGCCACAGATACGCAGTATTTT
CASSLGGGRATDTQYF
>.|12|TRBV6-1|.|TRBJ2-1
TGTGCCAGCAGTGAAACCCACAATGAGCAGTTCTTC
CASSETHNEQFF
>.|14|TRBV27|TRBD1|TRBJ2-5
TGTGCCAGCAGTTCCCCGACAGGGTCGGAGACCCAGTACTTC
CASSSPTGSETQYF
>.|16|TRBV7-8|.|TRBJ2-2
TGTGCCAGCAGCGAACAGGCCAGGGAAAACACCGGGGAGCTGTTTTTT
CASSEQARENTGELFF
>.|17|TRBV28|.|TRBJ1-4
TGTGCCAGCAGTCTCCTCTCGGTCAGGGAGGCTAATGAAAAACTGTTTTTT
CASSLLSVREANEKLFF